This entry concerns a single TCR beta chain. As yet, its antigen is unknown. This sample is part of a study of post-analysis software for immune sequencing data. Whole-study context: Secondary progressive, relapsing-remitting and progressive-relapsing multiple sclerosis were among the included disease courses.

The TCR beta cDNA libraries carried unique molecular identifiers. TCRdb recomputed calls from the PCR reads with MiXCR, one row per CDR3 protein. In the table there are some 260,000 distinct CDR3 sequences, 36% of which are singletons. Study findings and constraints: F-measure co-clustering was strong for batch-matched samples. Compared against controls, patients with multiple sclerosis displayed significantly lower normalized Chao1 diversity.

The receptor comes from a girl aged 5-17 years with multiple sclerosis. Material: blood.

The CDR3 nucleotides are TGTGCCAGCAGTCGTTCCGGGACAGCCCACGAGAACACTGAAGCTTTCTTT. Translated, it gives CASSRSGTAHENTEAFF. The chain couples TRBV7-9 to TRBJ1-1, with 7 bases aligning to TRBD1. Germline loops: CDR1 SEHNR, CDR2 FQNEAQ (reference sequence). V lost 6 bases and J lost 1; bases outside the gene matches: 14. The CDR3 contains 17 residues.